Listed here are 8 T cell receptor beta chains from one sample, sequenced in a study of cytomegalovirus exposure and HLA in healthy donors. The PCR contained 60 Vbeta and 13 Jbeta primers. Clones were read by immunoSEQ multiplex PCR, and TCRdb kept only the in-frame ones, dropping some. This repertoire comprises some 70,000 clones; its ten largest clones make up roughly 2.8%. Sequencing was carried out using PBMCs. These receptor sequences come from a man aged 40-55 years in good health and CMV-seronegative.

The chain joins TRBV5-1 to TRBJ1-6; D is perhaps TRBD1 (6 bases). The V and J ends lost 2 bases and 7 bases respectively, with 10 bases between them. CDR3 length equals 14 residues. Germline V gene sequence: CDR1 SGHRS, CDR2 YFSETQ. CDR3 amino acids: CASSFDRLNSPLHF. CDR3 sequence (DNA): TGCGCCAGCAGCTTCGACAGGTTGAATTCACCCCTCCACTTT.

J is TRBJ1-1 and V is TRBV19, with D possibly TRBD1 on 6 matching bases. This CDR3 comprises 15 residues. Germline V gene data show CDR1 as LNHDA and CDR2 as SQIVND (reference sequence). Deletions cut 3 bases from V and 5 bases from J, with 16 bases between. CDR3 amino acids: CASSIGQGKWTEAFF. The CDR3 bases are TGTGCCAGTAGTATTGGGCAGGGGAAGTGGACTGAAGCTTTCTTT.

The chain uses TRBV14 and TRBJ1-2; D call uncertain. The germline gives CDR1 SGHDN, CDR2 FVKESK. V shed 4 bases and J shed 2 bases, with 8 bases lying between them. The CDR3 runs 13 residues. CDR3 nucleotides: TGTGCCAGCAGCCGAGATCTCAACTATGGCTACACCTTC. This sequence encodes CASSRDLNYGYTF.

The chain recombines TRBV30 with TRBJ2-7, with D perhaps matching TRBD1 (5 bases). Germline V gene lookup returns CDR1 GTSNPN and CDR2 SVGIG (reference sequence). The CDR3 is 14 amino acids. Trimming pared 1 base from V and 0 bases from J, leaving 10 bases between. The CDR3 loop reads CAWSGRRGSYEQYF. In nucleotides, the CDR3 is TGTGCCTGGAGTGGCAGAAGGGGCTCCTACGAGCAGTACTTC.

The V call is TRBV30, the J call TRBJ2-5, with a possible D match to TRBD2 (6 bases). The CDR3 length is 12 residues. CDR1 is GTSNPN, CDR2 SVGIG, per germline (reference sequence). V was trimmed by 1 base and J by 4 bases, leaving 7 bases between them. CDR3 nucleotides: TGTGCCTGGAGTGAACTAGCAGAGACCCAGTACTTC. Its protein is CAWSELAETQYF. The whole variable domain, remainder taken from reference TRBV30 and TRBJ2-5, is SQTIHQWPATLVQPVGSPLSLECTVEGTSNPNLYWYRQAAGRGLQLLFYSVGIGQISSEVPQNLSASRPQDRQFILSSKKLLLSDSGFYLCAWSELAETQYFGPGTRLLVL.

This clone is labeled medium-sized based on frequency. V gene TRBV5-1 combines with J gene TRBJ1-1, with 8 bases lining up with TRBD1. Germline V lookup: CDR1 SGHRS, CDR2 YFSETQ. The J segment lost 10 bases and the V segment lost 4 bases, leaving 6 bases of the junction unmatched. The CDR3 sequence is 12 residues long. The CDR3 sequence: CASSLGTGGAFF. The DNA for the CDR3 is TGCGCCAGCAGCCTAGGGACAGGCGGAGCTTTCTTT.

The chain employs TRBV6-1 and TRBJ1-5, with TRBD1 matching 7 bases. The J segment lost 1 base and the V segment lost 4 bases, leaving 4 bases of the junction unmatched. Germline lookup yields CDR1 MNHNS and CDR2 SASEGT. The CDR3 extends over 15 amino acids. The CDR3 loop is CASSGEQGSNQPQHF. The CDR3 DNA reads TGTGCCAGCAGTGGGGAACAGGGGAGCAATCAGCCCCAGCATTTT.

This chain joins TRBV18 and TRBJ1-2; 9 bases match TRBD1. V trimming: 5 bases; J trimming: 8 bases; junction bases outside the gene matches: 9. The CDR3 extends over 14 amino acids. Germline V gene lookup returns CDR1 KGHSH and CDR2 LQKENI. The CDR3 DNA reads TGTGCCAGCTCAATCCTCCGGACAGGGGAAGGCTACACCTTC. Translated, it gives CASSILRTGEGYTF.